What follows are 26 T cell receptor beta chains derived from one specimen sequenced in a study of Ad26.COV2.S vaccination and SARS-CoV-2 variants. The repertoire was sequenced with immunoSEQ multiplex PCR; TCRdb's copy has only in-frame clones and lacks some. The sample records about 400,000 clones, approximately 90% being singletons. Treatment denoted: some 20 received Ad26.COV2.S at low or high dose, single or two shots; 5 received placebo; per-sample allocation not given. On day 63 after the first injection, vaccine and placebo recipients gave samples. The sequenced sample was peripheral blood, obtained in a trial of Ad26.COV2.S vaccine versus placebo. The receptors were sampled from a person between 18 and 65 years old who received the Ad26.COV2.S COVID-19 vaccine or a placebo.

The rearrangement joins TRBV5-1 to TRBJ1-5; tentatively, D is TRBD1 (5 bases). The CDR3 loop spans 13 amino acids. Trimming shortened V by 1 base and J by 7 bases, and 9 bases separated the two germline ends. Germline V gene data show CDR1 as SGHRS and CDR2 as YFSETQ. The CDR3 loop reads CASSLTGVQPQHF. In DNA form, the CDR3 reads TGCGCCAGCAGCTTGACGGGGGTACAGCCCCAGCATTTT.

The rearrangement links TRBV24-1 to TRBJ1-1; 9 bases are shared with TRBD1. The CDR3 length is 14 residues. J lost 4 bases, V lost 6 bases, and 5 bases had no gene match. The V gene's germline CDR1 is KGHDR and CDR2 SFDVKD. The CDR3 sequence: CATSRGQGSTEAFF. In nucleotides, the CDR3 is TGTGCCACCAGTCGGGGACAGGGTTCCACTGAAGCTTTCTTT.

As to this clone: The junction departs from germline at one end; a sequencing error may be responsible. The chain has TRBV28 and TRBJ1-5; 8 bases line up with TRBD1. CDR1 and CDR2 (germline): MDHEN, SYDVKM. This CDR3 contains 12 residues. CDR3 nucleotide sequence: TGTGCCAGCAGTTCTCGGACAGGGAAAGTTCTATTT. Its protein is CASSSRTGKVLF. Together with reference TRBV28 and TRBJ1-5, the CDR3 gives the full variable domain: DVKVTQSSRYLVKRTGEKVFLECVQDMDHENMFWYRQDPGLGLRLIYFSYDVKMKEKGDIPEGYSVSREKKERFSLILESASTNQTSMYLCASSSRTGKVLFGDGTRLSIL.

The gene calls are TRBV9 and TRBJ2-5; 8 bases are a match to TRBD1. CDR1 SGDLS and CDR2 YYNGEE come from the germline V gene. This CDR3 comprises 15 residues. V was pared by 3 bases and J by 5 bases, with 9 bases of the junction left unmatched. CDR3 DNA sequence: TGTGCCAGCAGCGCTGGGGGACAGGAGTCGGAGACCCAGTACTTC. Its translation is CASSAGGQESETQYF.

This chain uses TRBV6-7 with TRBJ2-1; the D gene could be TRBD1 or TRBD2 (5 bases each). TRBV6-7 is given ORF status, its function remaining uncertain. This CDR3 has 12 amino acids. Between the trimmed V and J ends, which lost 7 bases and 15 bases, there was a span of 19 bases. The CDR3 sequence is CASKVLGGDPFF. The CDR3 DNA sequence: TGTGCCAGCAAAGTCCTAGGTGGGGACCCGTTCTTC.

The V gene is TRBV10-3, the J gene TRBJ1-5; 8 nucleotides align to TRBD1. Germline CDR1 ENHRY, CDR2 SYGVKD. The ends lost 6 bases at V and 6 bases at J; junction bases unmatched: 1. The CDR3 has 12 amino acids. The CDR3 region has the DNA TGTGCCATCAGACAGGGGGGTCAGCCCCAGCATTTT. It yields the protein CAIRQGGQPQHF.

V usage is TRBV10-3 and J usage is TRBJ1-2; D gene uncertain. Trimming took 3 bases from V and 3 from J, leaving 14 bases between them. The germline V gene has CDR1 ENHRY and CDR2 SYGVKD. The CDR3 is made up of 15 amino acids. As DNA, the CDR3 is TGTGCCATCAGTGATAGAGGGTTCTTTTACTATGGCTACACCTTC. Amino acid sequence: CAISDRGFFYYGYTF.

J is TRBJ2-5 and V is TRBV18, with TRBD2 as a possible D gene (5 bases). The CDR3 runs to 15 residues. The ends were cut back, 6 bases at V and 5 bases at J, with 19 bases in the middle. Germline CDR1 reads KGHSH; CDR2 reads LQKENI. The CDR3 sequence is CASSSSGVLVETQYF. In DNA form, the CDR3 reads TGTGCCAGCTCCTCATCCGGGGTCCTGGTGGAGACCCAGTACTTC.

V and J are TRBV4-3 and TRBJ2-1; D may be TRBD1 (5 bases). This CDR3 has 16 amino acids. V was shortened by 0 bases and J by 7 bases, with 16 bases between the two germline ends. CDR1 and CDR2 (germline): LGHNA, YSLEER. CDR3 nucleotides: TGCGCCAGCAGCCAAGATAGGACCAGGGTGGGGAATGAGCAGTTCTTC. Translation gives CASSQDRTRVGNEQFF.

The J gene is TRBJ2-3, the V gene TRBV9; TRBD2 matches 8 bases. Germline V gives CDR1 SGDLS, CDR2 YYNGEE. The CDR3 totals 17 residues. Trimming cost V 0 bases and J 2 bases; bases outside gene matches: 8. The CDR3 region is CASSVVMAGGLTDTQYF. The CDR3 nucleotides are TGTGCCAGCAGCGTAGTTATGGCGGGGGGCCTCACAGATACGCAGTATTTT.

The CDR3 spells CAWSQGTDNEKLFF. DNA of the CDR3: TGTGCCTGGAGTCAAGGGACAGACAATGAAAAACTGTTTTTT. This rearrangement joins TRBV30 to TRBJ1-4; 7 positions agree with TRBD1. This CDR3 has 14 residues. J gave up 5 bases and V 2 bases, and 5 bases lay outside the gene matches. Germline loops: CDR1 GTSNPN, CDR2 SVGIG (reference sequence).

The gene calls are TRBV24-1 and TRBJ2-7, with D possibly TRBD1 on 5 matching bases. Trimming removed 3 bases from V and 5 bases from J, with 16 bases in between. Germline loops: CDR1 KGHDR, CDR2 SFDVKD. The length of the CDR3 is 15 residues. The CDR3 sequence is CATSDPAGKGDEQYF. The CDR3 DNA reads as TGTGCCACCAGTGATCCCGCAGGGAAGGGCGACGAGCAGTACTTC.

V and J are TRBV27 and TRBJ2-5; the match to TRBD2 covers 14 bases. In germline, CDR1 is MNHEY, CDR2 SMNVEV (reference sequence). Trimming took 5 bases from V and 0 from J; bases not matched to a gene: 8. CDR3 size: 18 residues. CDR3 in amino acids: CASSQPGLAGEYQETQYF. The CDR3 DNA reads TGTGCCAGCAGTCAACCGGGACTAGCGGGGGAGTACCAAGAGACCCAGTACTTC.

J is TRBJ2-1 and V is TRBV4-3; 9 bases line up with TRBD1. Germline lookup yields CDR1 LGHNA and CDR2 YSLEER. The CDR3 contains 17 residues. V shed 1 base, J shed 1 base, and the junction held 5 bases outside the gene matches. The DNA of the CDR3 is TGCGCCAGCAGCCAAGGCCCCGGGACAGGGTCCTACAATGAGCAGTTCTTC. This codes for CASSQGPGTGSYNEQFF.

The gene calls are TRBV9 and TRBJ1-5; D gene uncertain. V lost 0 bases to trimming and J lost 3 bases, with 7 bases between them. The germline V gene has CDR1 SGDLS and CDR2 YYNGEE. CDR3 length: 14 residues. CDR3 DNA sequence: TGTGCCAGCAGCGTAGGGCAGTCCAATCAGCCCCAGCATTTT. Amino acid sequence: CASSVGQSNQPQHF. Drawing the rest from reference TRBV9 and TRBJ1-5, the complete variable domain is DSGVTQTPKHLITATGQRVTLRCSPRSGDLSVYWYQQSLDQGLQFLIQYYNGEERAKGNILERFSAQQFPDLHSELNLSSLELGDSALYFCASSVGQSNQPQHFGDGTRLSIL.

The chain recombines TRBV28 with TRBJ1-4; D might be TRBD1 (5 bases). The CDR3 is 14 residues long. The germline gives CDR1 MDHEN, CDR2 SYDVKM. V lost 2 bases and J 7 bases, leaving 11 bases between the germline ends. The CDR3 protein is CASSLGGLGEKLFF. Here the CDR3 DNA reads TGTGCCAGCAGTTTAGGGGGTCTGGGTGAAAAACTGTTTTTT.

This clone was seen once. This chain joins TRBV15 and TRBJ2-5; no clear D gene. The CDR3 covers 12 residues. CDR1 is LNHNV, CDR2 YYDKDF, per germline (reference sequence). Trimming took 4 bases from V and 5 from J, leaving 8 bases between them. CDR3 DNA: TGTGCCACCAGCATTCTAGGGGAGACCCAGTACTTC. Amino acid sequence: CATSILGETQYF.

The J gene is TRBJ2-7, the V gene TRBV5-1; D possibly corresponds to TRBD2 (5 bases). Germline CDR1 SGHRS, CDR2 YFSETQ. The CDR3 has 12 residues. Trimming stripped 7 bases from V and 0 bases from J, with 8 bases between. CDR3 nucleotide sequence: TGCGCCAGCGCGGGCCTCTCCTACGAGCAGTACTTC. Translated: CASAGLSYEQYF.

This clone was recorded once. DNA of the CDR3: TGCGCCAGCAGCCAAGGTGGAGTTCTGAGGGGGACTGAAGCTTTCTTT. It is translated as CASSQGGVLRGTEAFF. The chain uses TRBV4-1 and TRBJ1-1, with D perhaps matching TRBD1 (6 bases). Germline lookup yields CDR1 MGHRA and CDR2 YSYEKL. This CDR3 is 16 amino acids long. Trimming shortened V by 1 base and J by 5 bases, and 17 bases separated the two germline ends.

V and J are TRBV9 and TRBJ1-3, with 9 bases matching TRBD1. The ends lost 4 bases at V and 7 bases at J; junction bases unmatched: 9. The CDR3 runs to 15 residues. The germline CDR1 and CDR2 sequences are SGDLS and YYNGEE. The chain's CDR3 is CASSPNRGRGNTIYF. DNA for the CDR3: TGTGCCAGCAGCCCAAACAGGGGGCGCGGGAACACCATATATTTT. Combining the CDR3 with reference TRBV9 and TRBJ1-3 gives the whole variable domain DSGVTQTPKHLITATGQRVTLRCSPRSGDLSVYWYQQSLDQGLQFLIQYYNGEERAKGNILERFSAQQFPDLHSELNLSSLELGDSALYFCASSPNRGRGNTIYFGEGSWLTVV.

The genes are TRBV30 and TRBJ2-2; D unclear. Per the germline V gene, CDR1 is GTSNPN and CDR2 is SVGIG (reference sequence). The CDR3 consists of 14 residues. The V and J ends lost 2 bases and 3 bases respectively, with 10 bases between them. CDR3 amino acids: CAWSMQAYTGELFF. CDR3 DNA sequence: TGTGCCTGGAGTATGCAGGCTTACACCGGGGAGCTGTTTTTT.

J is TRBJ2-7 and V is TRBV28; possibly TRBD1 or TRBD2 for D (5 bases each). CDR3 length equals 18 residues. Trimming pared 5 bases from V and 1 base from J, leaving 24 bases between. Germline-derived CDR1 and CDR2 are MDHEN and SYDVKM. The CDR3 spells CASSGYLTGTWGSYEQYF. CDR3 bases: TGTGCCAGCAGTGGCTACTTAACCGGGACCTGGGGATCCTACGAGCAGTACTTC.

The J gene is TRBJ2-4, the V gene TRBV9; perhaps TRBD1 as D (6 bases). CDR1 is SGDLS, CDR2 YYNGEE, per germline. CDR3 length equals 18 residues. Between the trimmed V and J ends, which lost 0 bases and 0 bases, there was a span of 16 bases. CDR3 protein: CASSVAPGAGLAKNIQYF. CDR3 coding DNA: TGTGCCAGCAGCGTAGCCCCAGGGGCAGGCCTAGCCAAAAACATTCAGTACTTC.

The chain is built from TRBV7-8 and TRBJ2-7; D could derive from TRBD1 or TRBD2 (5 bases each). V was cut by 5 bases and J by 1 base, with 12 bases left in between. This CDR3 is 14 amino acids long. Germline V CDR1 and CDR2: SGHVS, FQNEAQ. The CDR3 is CASSAVGVSYEQYF. The CDR3 nucleotides read TGTGCCAGCAGCGCCGTGGGGGTTTCCTACGAGCAGTACTTC. The variable domain in full, with the rest retrieved from reference TRBV7-8 and TRBJ2-7, is GAGVSQSPRYKVAKRGQDVALRCDPISGHVSLFWYQQALGQGPEFLTYFQNEAQLDKSGLPSDRFFAERPEGSVSTLKIQRTQQEDSAVYLCASSAVGVSYEQYFGPGTRLTVT.

The chain combines TRBV6-2 or TRBV6-3 with TRBJ1-2; 8 bases are shared with TRBD1. Trimming at V came to 5 bases and at J to 7 bases, leaving 6 bases not matched to a gene. Germline V CDR1 and CDR2: MNHEY, SVGEGT. This CDR3 has 13 amino acids. CDR3: CASSHGQGPGYTF. The CDR3 bases are TGTGCCAGCAGTCACGGACAGGGTCCTGGCTACACCTTC.

This clone was found once. The chain has TRBV6-6 and TRBJ1-5; D is possibly TRBD1 (6 bases). CDR3 length: 14 amino acids. Germline V gives CDR1 MNHNY, CDR2 SVGAGI (reference sequence). V was trimmed by 5 bases and J by 3 bases, leaving 11 bases between them. The DNA for the CDR3 is TGTGCCAGCAGTAAACAGGGAACCAATCAGCCCCAGCATTTT. As protein: CASSKQGTNQPQHF.